A selection of T cell receptor beta chains follows, all from one sample in a study of blood T cells in healthy people across ages. Via MiXCR, TCRdb re-called the 5' RACE reads, giving one row per CDR3 protein. The sample lists roughly 680,000 distinct CDR3 sequences; about 50% were seen once. The sample consisted of blood. These receptors all come from an elderly woman in good health. The CDR3 runs from the conserved cysteine through the conserved F or W. The D gene is left open where the match is weak. Size is stated for part of the rows, as once, few or many counts, or as a class when the clone is expanded.

d_gene,abundance,j_gene,v_gene,CDR3nt,CDR3aa
-,-,TRBJ2-7,TRBV7-9,TGTGCCAGCAGCTTCTCCCCCAAAGGGGAGCAGTACTTC,CASSFSPKGEQYF
TRBD2,few,TRBJ2-5,TRBV29-1,TGCAGCGTTGAAGATAGCGGGGGGAGTGAGACCCAGTACTTC,CSVEDSGGSETQYF
TRBD1,-,TRBJ2-3,TRBV4-2,TGTGCCAGCAGCCAAGACCGCCCGACAGGGACCTTCACAGATACGCAGTATTTT,CASSQDRPTGTFTDTQYF
-,-,TRBJ1-1,TRBV6-6,TGTGCCAGCAGTTACGGGGGAGGCTGGGGCCATAACACTGAAGCTTTCTTT,CASSYGGGWGHNTEAFF
-,many,TRBJ2-7,TRBV12-3/TRBV12-4,TGTGCCAGCACCCTCCGGGAGAACGAGCAGTACTTC,CASTLRENEQYF
-,few,TRBJ1-3,TRBV11-2,TGTGCCAGCAGCTTAGATCCCCGAGGGGCGGCCAGCTCTGGAAACACCATATATTTT,CASSLDPRGAASSGNTIYF
-,many,TRBJ2-5,TRBV14,TGTGCCAGCAGCCAAGATGTGGTACCTACAGAGACCCAGTACTTC,CASSQDVVPTETQYF
-,-,TRBJ2-7,TRBV20-1,TGCGGTGCTAAGGACTCAACCTACGAGCAGTACTTC,CGAKDSTYEQYF
TRBD2,few,TRBJ2-5,TRBV5-1,TGCGCCAGCAGCGCGAGCACGTTTGCGGGACTAGGAGGAGAGACCCAGTACTTC,CASSASTFAGLGGETQYF
TRBD1,many,TRBJ1-4,TRBV5-1,TGCGCCAGCAGCTTGGAGGACAGGGCCGAACTGTTTTTT,CASSLEDRAELFF
-,-,TRBJ2-1,TRBV21-1,TGTGCCAGCAGACCCCGGGACCATTACAATGAGCAGTTCTTC,CASRPRDHYNEQFF
-,few,TRBJ2-6,TRBV12-3/TRBV12-4,TGTGCCAGCAGTTCAGTGGGGGCCAACGTCCTGACTTTC,CASSSVGANVLTF
TRBD2,-,TRBJ2-7,TRBV5-1,TGCGCCCGCAGCTTGCGACTAGCGGGAGCCAGCGACTACGAGCAGTACTTC,CARSLRLAGASDYEQYF
-,-,TRBJ1-2,TRBV29-1,TGCAGCGTTTTTTTAGATGGCTACACCTTC,CSVFLDGYTF
-,-,TRBJ2-7,TRBV5-1,TGCGCCAGCAGCTTGAGGCTCTCTAGCTCCCACGAGCAGTACTTC,CASSLRLSSSHEQYF
-,-,TRBJ1-5,TRBV7-9,TGTGCCAGCAGCTTTATGGGAGGGGATCAGCCCCAGCATTTT,CASSFMGGDQPQHF
-,once,TRBJ2-2,TRBV5-1,TGCACCAGCAGCGGGTTGAGGGACACCGGGGAGCTGTTTTTT,CTSSGLRDTGELFF
TRBD2,few,TRBJ2-1,TRBV7-2,TGTGCCAGCAGCTTAGGGCGAAAGGTAGCGGGGGGATCCTACAATGAGCAGTTCTTC,CASSLGRKVAGGSYNEQFF
-,-,TRBJ2-2,TRBV9,TGTGCCAGCAGCCCTCCCGGGACAAGGAACACCGGGGAGCTGTTTTTT,CASSPPGTRNTGELFF
-,-,TRBJ2-1,TRBV11-2,TGTGCCAGCAGCCCCCGCGGATTATATGAGCAGTTCTTC,CASSPRGLYEQFF
-,-,TRBJ2-7,TRBV5-1,TGCGCCAGCAGCTTGGAAGAAGGGGCGACCTACGAGCAGTACTTC,CASSLEEGATYEQYF
TRBD1,-,TRBJ2-7,TRBV20-1,TGCAGTGCCTACCGGGACAGGGGAGCCGACGAGCAGTACTTC,CSAYRDRGADEQYF
-,-,TRBJ1-2,TRBV7-2,TGTGCTAGCAGCCCCGGACAGAGGAGTGGCTACACCTTC,CASSPGQRSGYTF
TRBD1,few,TRBJ2-4,TRBV10-3,TGTGCCATCAGTGATGGGACAGGGTTGGGGGCCAAAAACATTCAGTACTTC,CAISDGTGLGAKNIQYF
-,many,TRBJ2-1,TRBV11-1,TGTGCCAGCAGCTTAGGTGACATGAGGGAACTAACAAGCTCCTACAATGAGCAGTTCTTC,CASSLGDMRELTSSYNEQFF
-,-,TRBJ1-6,TRBV27,TGTGCCAGCAGTTTAACCGGTTCACCCCTCCACTTT,CASSLTGSPLHF
TRBD1,few,TRBJ1-5,TRBV20-1,TGCAGTGCTCTCAGGGGGACAGGGTTTATTGGTAGCAATCAGCCCCAGCATTTT,CSALRGTGFIGSNQPQHF
-,-,TRBJ2-7,TRBV11-2,TGTGCCAGCAGCTTTTCGATTTCCTACGAGCAGTACTTC,CASSFSISYEQYF
TRBD1,-,TRBJ1-2,TRBV3-1,TGTGCCAGCAGCCAAGTACAGGGGGCGTCGAGCTACACCTTC,CASSQVQGASSYTF
-,few,TRBJ2-1,TRBV4-1,TGCGCCAGTAGCCCTCTTGGGGGTGTTAATGATGTGTCGCAGTTCTTC,CASSPLGGVNDVSQFF
-,-,TRBJ2-2,TRBV5-1,TGCGCCAGCAGCTTGGCGACGGAGACCGGGGAGCTGTTTTTT,CASSLATETGELFF
-,-,TRBJ2-3,TRBV7-3,TGTGCCAGCACCCCGGGGCTAGGTTCTACAGATACGCAGTATTTT,CASTPGLGSTDTQYF
-,once,TRBJ2-7,TRBV28,TGTGCCAGCAGTTTTAAAAGGAACCCATACGAGCAGTACTTC,CASSFKRNPYEQYF
-,-,TRBJ1-3,TRBV7-2,TGTGCCAGCAGCAACAGGGTCTCTGGAAACACCATATATTTT,CASSNRVSGNTIYF
TRBD1,many,TRBJ2-4,TRBV2,TGTGCCAGCAGTGAAGGGGACAGGGTAGCCAAAAACATTCAGTACTTC,CASSEGDRVAKNIQYF
-,-,TRBJ1-2,TRBV28,TGTGCTATATCCGGGACCTACCCTTTTCACAACTATGGCTACACCTTC,CAISGTYPFHNYGYTF
TRBD2,-,TRBJ2-1,TRBV11-2,TGTGCCAGCAGCTTAGTTCGGGCGGGGGGATACAATGAGCAGTTCTTC,CASSLVRAGGYNEQFF
-,many,TRBJ1-5,TRBV7-9,TGTGCCAGCAGCGCTGGGACCGGCAATCAGCCCCAGCATTTT,CASSAGTGNQPQHF
-,-,TRBJ1-5,TRBV10-3,TGTGCCGCCGGGCAGGAAAATAGCAATCAGCCCCAGCATTTT,CAAGQENSNQPQHF
-,-,TRBJ2-2,TRBV9,TGTGCCAGCAGCGTAGAAGTGGCCAGGGAGACCGGGGAGCTGTTTTTT,CASSVEVARETGELFF
-,many,TRBJ2-6,TRBV29-1,TGCAGCGCAAGGCTGAACGGGGCCAACGTCCTGACTTTC,CSARLNGANVLTF